This T cell receptor beta chain was retrieved from a study of technical replicates of blood from a handful of donors (dated by TCRdb to 2015 to 2018). Note on this clone: No antigen is known for it. No base quality values were provided; no much bigger clone lies one nucleotide off.

The CDR1 and CDR2 encoded by the germline V gene (reference sequence) are MNHEY and SMNVEV. At the junction V is shortened by 4 bases and J by 2 bases; bases outside the gene matches: 4. The CDR3 numbers 15 residues from cysteine through phenylalanine. The CDR3 DNA has 45 bases and is translated from base 1. Receptor amplification or capture employed the immunoSEQ multiplex PCR assay. Imported from immuneACCESS, the table was reduced by TCRdb to in-frame sequences with V and J called. These copies leave out some clones; in studies compared against another copy, an unresolved V gene accounts for under half, and the cause of the remainder is not known. The sample table lists about 83,000 clones, approximately 90% of them with a count of one. The biggest ten clones account for approximately 0.25% of the sample.

The material sequenced was T cells isolated from PBMCs. Recombination joined TRBV27 with TRBJ1-3, with 8 central nucleotides matching TRBD1. The clonotype was recovered from a human donor in good health. The CDR3 here reads CASSYHRGTGNTIYF. In nucleotide form, the sequence is TGTGCCAGCAGTTACCACAGGGGGACTGGAAACACCATATATTTT.